The sequence of this T cell receptor (beta chain) was determined in a study of blood T cell repertoires in COVID-19. The wider study: Sources were T cells, B-cell-depleted T cells, or PBMCs; the material itself was cDNA or gDNA.

The cohort comprised adults aged 18 to 89 years residing in some 24 US areas. Participants' own reports of clinical history determined their cohort assignment. With 6 bases clipped from V and 8 bases from J, the junction kept 9 bases outside the gene matches. The CDR3 totals 15 residues. Germline V gene lookup returns CDR1 MDHEN and CDR2 SYDVKM. In the source study's methods: Reference gene primer amplification in the assay estimated nucleated cell counts. The data were produced by immunoSEQ multiplex PCR, yet TCRdb's version contains in-frame clones alone and is incomplete. That table supplies the V and J calls and clone size; D and trimming were determined from the DNA. Among roughly 46,000 clones listed, 86% were seen once.

This sequence originates from a woman aged 50 to 60 who had recovered from COVID-19. Specimen: PBMCs or T cells enriched from blood (not recorded which). This chain uses TRBV28 with TRBJ2-1; 11 bases match TRBD2. Here the CDR3 reads CASSSLAGVGDEQFF. Here the CDR3 DNA reads TGTGCCAGCAGCTCACTAGCGGGAGTAGGCGATGAGCAGTTCTTC. The full variable domain, with the rest looked up from reference TRBV28 and TRBJ2-1, is DVKVTQSSRYLVKRTGEKVFLECVQDMDHENMFWYRQDPGLGLRLIYFSYDVKMKEKGDIPEGYSVSREKKERFSLILESASTNQTSMYLCASSSLAGVGDEQFFGPGTRLTVL.